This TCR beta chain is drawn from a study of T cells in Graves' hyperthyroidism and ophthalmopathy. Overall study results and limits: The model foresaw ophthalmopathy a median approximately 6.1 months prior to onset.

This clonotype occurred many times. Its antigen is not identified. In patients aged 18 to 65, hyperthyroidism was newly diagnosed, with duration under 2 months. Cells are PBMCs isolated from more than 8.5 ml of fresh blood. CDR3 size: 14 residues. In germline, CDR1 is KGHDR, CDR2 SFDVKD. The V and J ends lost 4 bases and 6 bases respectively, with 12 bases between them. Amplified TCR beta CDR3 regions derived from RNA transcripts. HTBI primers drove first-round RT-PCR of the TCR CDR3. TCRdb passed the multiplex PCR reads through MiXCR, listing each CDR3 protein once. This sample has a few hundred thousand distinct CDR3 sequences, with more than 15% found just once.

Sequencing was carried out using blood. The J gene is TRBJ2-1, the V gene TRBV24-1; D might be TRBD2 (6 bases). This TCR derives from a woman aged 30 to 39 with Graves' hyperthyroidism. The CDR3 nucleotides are TGTGCCACCAGTGAGGGGGGACTCACCAATGAGCAGTTCTTC. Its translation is CATSEGGLTNEQFF.